The rows below give T cell receptor beta chains drawn from one sample of a study of blood T cell repertoires in COVID-19. Method: immunoSEQ multiplex PCR; TCRdb's copy keeps in-frame clones and lacks some. Of around 160,000 clones in the sample, roughly 90% were seen once. The sample comprised PBMCs or T cells enriched from blood (not recorded which). The source of these receptors is a woman in her twenties or thirties with acute COVID-19. CDR3s include the opening cysteine and the closing phenylalanine or tryptophan. The D gene is left open where the match is weak. Clone sizes are given selectively: once, few, many, or a class where the clone is expanded.

v_call	j_call	d_call	clone_size	cdr3_nt	cdr3_aa
TRBV7-2	TRBJ2-7	-	-	TGTGCAGACGAACAGGGCCAACACGTTCCCTTGAGCTACGAGCAGTACTTC	CADEQGQHVPLSYEQYF
TRBV5-1	TRBJ2-3	TRBD2	-	TGCGCCAGCAGCTTGGTATTAGCGGGCGGCACAGATACGCAGTATTTT	CASSLVLAGGTDTQYF
TRBV7-6	TRBJ2-5	-	-	TGTGCCAGCAGCTTAGCGGAACACAGGGCATCAGAGACCCAGTACTTC	CASSLAEHRASETQYF
TRBV7-2	TRBJ2-5	-	-	TGTGCCAGCAGCTTCGCTCTGGTGGGAGGCACACAAGAGACCCAGTACTTC	CASSFALVGGTQETQYF
TRBV5-6	TRBJ2-1	-	-	TGTGCCAGCAGCTTGGTTGGGGGAGGACCCAATGAGCAGTTCTTC	CASSLVGGGPNEQFF
TRBV27	TRBJ2-4	TRBD2	-	TGTGCCAGCAGTTCGCGACTAGCGAACATTCAGTACTTC	CASSSRLANIQYF
TRBV28	TRBJ1-2	-	-	TGTGCCAGCACCATATACCCCGGGGGGGTAAGCTATGGCTACACCTTC	CASTIYPGGVSYGYTF
TRBV10-3	TRBJ2-3	TRBD2	-	TGTGCCATCAGTGAGTCATGGGCTAGCGGGAGTACAGATACGCAGTATTTT	CAISESWASGSTDTQYF
TRBV28	TRBJ2-1	TRBD2	-	TGTGCCAGCAGTGTGACTAGCGGGGGCCCGAATGAGCAGTTCTTC	CASSVTSGGPNEQFF
TRBV6-1	TRBJ1-5	TRBD1	-	TGTGCCAGCAGTGAAGTTAATACAGGGGGCGGAAATCAGCCCCAGCATTTT	CASSEVNTGGGNQPQHF
TRBV4-3	TRBJ1-2	-	-	TGCGCCAGCAGCCAAGGATACCGGGACACAAATGGCTACACCTTC	CASSQGYRDTNGYTF
TRBV5-5	TRBJ1-2	-	-	TGTGCCAGCAGCTTGACCCGCGCCGGGACGTCGGCGGCGGGGGGCTACACCTTC	CASSLTRAGTSAAGGYTF
TRBV21-1	TRBJ2-7	-	-	TGTGCCAGTGAAAACCCAGGGGGGCGGCGATCCCCCTACGAGCAGTACTTC	CASENPGGRRSPYEQYF
TRBV6-1	TRBJ2-7	-	few	TGTGCCAGCAGTGAAATTGGATCCAGGCTCTACGAGCAGTACTTC	CASSEIGSRLYEQYF
TRBV7-9	TRBJ2-7	TRBD2	once	TGTGCCAGCAGCCCCCCCGGGACTAGCGGGTTCGAACTCTTTAGCGAGCAGTACTTC	CASSPPGTSGFELFSEQYF
TRBV19	TRBJ2-3	-	-	TGTGCCAGTAGTATACTAGGGGGAGGGCTCACAGATACGCAGTATTTT	CASSILGGGLTDTQYF
TRBV28	TRBJ1-1	-	-	TGTGCCAGCAGTTTGTTCACTATGAACACTGAAGCTTTCTTT	CASSLFTMNTEAFF
TRBV28	TRBJ1-2	-	-	TGTGCCAGCAGTTTATGGGGGGGGACACTCGGCTACACCTTC	CASSLWGGTLGYTF
TRBV27	TRBJ2-3	-	-	TGTGCCAGCAGTGCCGGCCGGGGGAAAGAAGATACGCAGTATTTT	CASSAGRGKEDTQYF
TRBV19	TRBJ1-1	TRBD1	-	TGTGCCAGTAGCTTACAGGGGGGGGGCACTGAAGCTTTCTTT	CASSLQGGGTEAFF
TRBV5-8	TRBJ2-3	-	once	TGTGCCAGCAGCTTGGGATCCAAACTAGCCGCAGATACGCAGTATTTT	CASSLGSKLAADTQYF
TRBV30	TRBJ1-2	TRBD1	-	TGTGCCTGGGGAAGACAGGGAATGAACTATGGCTACACCTTC	CAWGRQGMNYGYTF
TRBV20-1	TRBJ1-2	-	-	TGCAGTGCTAGTGGGCAAGCTAACTATGGCTACACCTTC	CSASGQANYGYTF
TRBV19	TRBJ1-2	TRBD1	-	TGTGCCAGTTCTGACAGGGCCAATGGCTACACCTTC	CASSDRANGYTF
TRBV7-2	TRBJ1-1	TRBD1	-	TGTGCCAGCAGCTCCCCAGGGGGACAACCGAACACTGAAGCTTTCTTT	CASSSPGGQPNTEAFF
TRBV19	TRBJ2-7	-	-	TGTGCCAGTTCTGGAGGAGCAGGAACCTACGAGCAGTACTTC	CASSGGAGTYEQYF
TRBV4-3	TRBJ2-7	TRBD2	once	TGCGCCAGCAGCGGCATCAGGCGGGGGGCCTACGAGCAGTACTTC	CASSGIRRGAYEQYF
TRBV13	TRBJ1-1	TRBD1	-	TGTGCCAGCAGCTTGGACAGGGGACCTGAAGCTTTCTTT	CASSLDRGPEAFF
TRBV27	TRBJ1-2	TRBD1	-	TGTGCCAGCAGTAGACAGGGGGTGGACTATGGCTACACCTTC	CASSRQGVDYGYTF
TRBV4-1	TRBJ2-3	TRBD2	-	TGCGCCAGCAGCCCTCACACCCTAGCGAGCGGGGAAGATACGCAGTATTTT	CASSPHTLASGEDTQYF
TRBV9	TRBJ2-7	TRBD1	-	TGTGCCAGCAGCGTGGGGACAGGGGGGACCTACGAGCAGTACTTC	CASSVGTGGTYEQYF
TRBV6-2/TRBV6-3	TRBJ2-7	-	-	TGTGCCAGCAGTTACGAGGTCTACTCCTACGAGCAGTACTTC	CASSYEVYSYEQYF
TRBV28	TRBJ1-1	-	-	TGTGCCAGCAGTTCACGCCCAGGGGCCCGGGGCACTGAAGCTTTCTTT	CASSSRPGARGTEAFF
TRBV19	TRBJ2-7	TRBD1	-	TGTGCCAGTAAGGGACAGGCCGGCGAGCAGTACTTC	CASKGQAGEQYF
TRBV28	TRBJ1-1	-	-	TGTGCCAGCACGATATTAAGTGGCAGGCACCGTGAAGCTTTCTTT	CASTILSGRHREAFF
TRBV25-1	TRBJ1-4	-	once	TGTGCCAGCACCCCGGGGAGAACTAATGAAAAACTGTTTTTT	CASTPGRTNEKLFF
TRBV7-9	TRBJ1-1	-	-	TGTGCCAGCAGCTCTAGCACGGGTTTCGAAGCTTTCTTT	CASSSSTGFEAFF
TRBV28	TRBJ1-3	-	once	TGTGCCAGCAGTTTTTCCCTAGGAGAATTCTCTGGAAACACCATATATTTT	CASSFSLGEFSGNTIYF
TRBV2	TRBJ1-5	-	once	TGTGCCAGCAGTGTGGGGCCGGGGCCCCAGCATTTT	CASSVGPGPQHF
TRBV28	TRBJ2-1	-	-	TGTGCCAGCAGTCCCCTCTCCTACAATGAGCAGTTCTTC	CASSPLSYNEQFF
TRBV5-4	TRBJ2-7	TRBD2	once	TGTGCCAGCAGCTCAACTAGCGGGAGGTCTTCCTACGAGCAGTACTTC	CASSSTSGRSSYEQYF
TRBV6-1	TRBJ2-5	TRBD2	-	TGTGCCAGCAGTGATCTAGCGGGAGGGGCAGAGACCCAGTACTTC	CASSDLAGGAETQYF
TRBV5-4	TRBJ2-1	TRBD2	-	TGTGCCAGCAGCCCGGGGACTAGCGGGGGCAATGAGCAGTTCTTC	CASSPGTSGGNEQFF
TRBV6-2/TRBV6-3	TRBJ2-2	-	-	TGTGCCAGCAGCCTATCACAGGAGACCGGGGAGCTGTTTTTT	CASSLSQETGELFF
TRBV7-2	TRBJ2-3	TRBD2	-	TGTGCCAGCAGCTTAGAGCGGGAAGATACGCAGTATTTT	CASSLEREDTQYF
TRBV27	TRBJ2-2	-	-	TGTGCCAGCAGTTTTCTAGGAGGGACGGTTGCCGGGGAGCTGTTTTTT	CASSFLGGTVAGELFF
TRBV11-3	TRBJ2-6	TRBD2	-	TGTGCCAGCAGCCCGGGGGGAGGGGCCAACGTCCTGACTTTC	CASSPGGGANVLTF
TRBV30	TRBJ2-6	-	-	TGTGCCCTAACCCCTGGGGCCAACGTCCTGACTTTC	CALTPGANVLTF
TRBV18	TRBJ2-5	TRBD1	-	TGTGCCAGCTCGCCGGGACAGGGTTGGGAGACCCAGTACTTC	CASSPGQGWETQYF
TRBV5-8	TRBJ2-1	-	-	TGTGCCAGCGCTGTTGGTCTCGGTGCAAATGAGCAGTTCTTC	CASAVGLGANEQFF
TRBV6-5	TRBJ2-1	-	-	TGTGCCAGCAGGCGACAGGTTAGCTCCTACAATGAGCAGTTCTTC	CASRRQVSSYNEQFF
TRBV6-2/TRBV6-3	TRBJ2-5	TRBD2	-	TGTGCCAGCAGTCCAGGACTAGCGGGGATACAAGAGACCCAGTACTTC	CASSPGLAGIQETQYF